This T cell receptor (beta chain) was retrieved from a study of CD4 and CD8 cells across lung adenocarcinoma regions (dated by TCRdb to the late 2010s). About the full investigation: The study compared tumor centers with tumor margins to examine intratumor heterogeneity of the T cell receptor repertoire.

Libraries were prepared through PCR. The sequencer listed for this sample is HiSeq X Ten. TCRdb reanalyzed the raw reads on its own, using fastp at Q25 for trimming and MiXCR for clone calling, and kept in-frame beta chains. Each entry is one CDR3 protein sequence, shown with its most common DNA and genes. For this sample there are around 4,500 distinct CDR3 sequences; just over 45% appear just once. 12% to 15% of the sample rests with the top ten. From the cysteine up to the phenylalanine, the CDR3 has a length of 13 residues. The read is trimmed to its CDR3 DNA, 39 bases read in frame from base 1. Per the germline V gene (reference sequence), MNHEY is the CDR1 and SMNVEV is the CDR2. V is pared back by 0 bases and J by 0 bases, with 2 bases lying between the germline termini. Patients with localized lung adenocarcinoma, a subtype of non-small cell lung cancer, were used as donors. The margins of localized lung adenocarcinomas were where the samples came from. For TCR repertoire analysis, CD4+ T cells from tumor tissue were profiled apart from CD8+ T cells.

A note on this clonotype: What this receptor recognizes is not known. Base qualities are not at hand, and no much larger clone is one base apart.

The receptor was derived from a female donor with lung adenocarcinoma. The CD4 and CD8 labels of this study may be unreliable. The sample consisted of CD4+ T cells from the margin of a lung tumor. This sample's cell subset or site label indicates: tumor margin region. The V and J genes are TRBV27 and TRBJ2-5; no D gene can be assigned with confidence. This receptor has the CDR3 CASSLSYQETQYF. The nucleotide sequence is given as TGTGCCAGCAGTTTATCGTACCAAGAGACCCAGTACTTC.